One and the same sample provided the 22 T cell receptor beta chains below, sequenced in a study of blood T cell repertoires in COVID-19. The method was immunoSEQ multiplex PCR; TCRdb's version includes in-frame clones alone and lacks a portion of them. This table holds about 99,000 clones, 84% found once. Sample: peripheral blood. The receptors here all came from a man between 65 and 85 years old with active or convalescent COVID-19.

The table lists this clone with a few counts. This chain joins TRBV19 and TRBJ1-1; 7 bases match TRBD1. Trimming removed 3 bases from V and 0 bases from J; junction bases left unmatched: 1. This CDR3 region has 14 residues. Germline CDR1 LNHDA, CDR2 SQIVND (reference sequence). CDR3 coding DNA: TGTGCCAGTAGTATCACAGGGGTGAACACTGAAGCTTTCTTT. It is translated as CASSITGVNTEAFF.

With respect to this clone: Relative to the germline gene, one junction end is altered; a read error may explain this. V is TRBV7-7 and J is TRBJ2-1, with 8 nucleotides matching TRBD1. Germline-derived CDR1 and CDR2 are SSHAT and FNYEAQ (reference sequence). The CDR3 runs 15 residues. The CDR3 loop reads CASSLGQGAYNEQFF. The CDR3 nucleotides are TGTGCTAGCAGCTTAGGACAGGGAGCCTACAATGAGCAGTTCTTC.

There are a few counts of this clone. The CDR3 DNA sequence: TGTGCCAGCAGTGAGCAGGGGGCCTTGGCTGGAAACACCATATATTTT. It specifies CASSEQGALAGNTIYF. This chain connects TRBV2 to TRBJ1-3, with TRBD1 matching 8 bases. The CDR3 runs to 16 residues. Germline CDR1 and CDR2: SNHLY and FYNNEI. V shed 3 bases and J 2 bases; nucleotides not matched to a gene: 6.

The chain employs TRBV10-3 and TRBJ1-5; D is perhaps TRBD1 (5 bases). Looked up from germline, CDR1 is ENHRY and CDR2 is SYGVKD. Trimming took 0 bases from V and 1 from J, leaving 7 bases between them. The CDR3 is 15 residues long. CDR3 loop: CAISESPGSNQPQHF. The CDR3 coding sequence is TGTGCCATCAGTGAGTCGCCAGGGAGCAATCAGCCCCAGCATTTT.

This clone was observed a handful of times. The chain is built from TRBV18 and TRBJ1-5; D is unclear. The V gene's germline CDR1 is KGHSH and CDR2 LQKENI. The V gene lost 3 bases and the J gene lost 1 base, with 7 bases spanning the gap. This CDR3 is built from 14 residues. The CDR3 here is CASSPAPSNQPQHF. The DNA for the CDR3 is TGTGCCAGCTCACCGGCTCCGAGCAATCAGCCCCAGCATTTT.

CDR3 coding DNA: TGCGCCAGCCCCTCAAGTAGAGACAGGGGCCTGTATGGCTACACCTTC. Translation gives CASPSSRDRGLYGYTF. The V gene is TRBV4-1, the J gene TRBJ1-2; 8 nucleotides line up with TRBD1. CDR1 MGHRA and CDR2 YSYEKL come from the germline V gene. With 8 bases clipped from V and 5 bases from J, the junction kept 16 bases outside the gene matches. The CDR3 covers 16 residues.

With regard to this clone: One end of the junction varies from germline; a read error may be responsible. CDR3 amino acids: CASSLVSTGELFF. The CDR3 DNA follows: TGTGCTAGCAGCTTAGTCAGCACCGGGGAGCTGTTTTTT. V is TRBV7-7 and J is TRBJ2-2; D gene ambiguous. The CDR3 loop spans 13 amino acids. Germline V CDR1 and CDR2: SSHAT, FNYEAQ (reference sequence).

The V and J genes are TRBV2 and TRBJ1-5; weak D call: TRBD1 (6 bases). This CDR3 is 14 amino acids long. Trimming took off 7 bases at V and 0 bases at J, with 10 bases between the two ends. CDR1 is SNHLY and CDR2 is FYNNEI in the germline V gene. This CDR3 is CASMGAYSNQPQHF. CDR3 DNA sequence: TGTGCCAGCATGGGGGCCTATAGCAATCAGCCCCAGCATTTT.

The V gene is TRBV4-3, the J gene TRBJ1-2, with a tentative D call TRBD1 (5 bases). The CDR3 has 16 residues. The V and J ends lost 1 base and 3 bases respectively, with 15 bases between them. Looked up from germline, CDR1 is LGHNA and CDR2 is YSLEER. Written as DNA, the CDR3 is TGCGCCAGCAGCCAAGTTGGCAGGGAATCGGACTATGGCTACACCTTC. Translating gives CASSQVGRESDYGYTF.

V gene TRBV24-1 combines with J gene TRBJ2-3; TRBD2 aligns across 8 bases. Trimming took 3 bases from V and 4 from J; bases not matched to a gene: 5. The CDR3 contains 15 residues. Germline lookup yields CDR1 KGHDR and CDR2 SFDVKD. The CDR3 DNA reads as TGTGCCACCAGTGATGCGGGACTAGGATCAGATACGCAGTATTTT. Its translation: CATSDAGLGSDTQYF.

The J gene is TRBJ1-6, the V gene TRBV18; a weak D match, TRBD1 (6 bases). This CDR3 is built from 15 residues. Germline loops: CDR1 KGHSH, CDR2 LQKENI. V lost 1 base and J lost 6, with 10 bases in between. CDR3 coding DNA: TGTGCCAGCTCACCACAAGCACAGGGTAATTCACCCCTCCACTTT. The encoded protein is CASSPQAQGNSPLHF.

The V and J genes are TRBV24-1 and TRBJ2-2, with 8 bases that match TRBD2. The CDR3 contains 16 residues. CDR1 is KGHDR, CDR2 SFDVKD, per germline. After removal of 3 bases from V and 3 bases from J, the junction contained 5 bases not matched to a gene. The CDR3: CATSDPGLGDTGELFF. CDR3 DNA: TGTGCCACCAGTGATCCGGGACTAGGCGACACCGGGGAGCTGTTTTTT.

DNA of the CDR3: TGTGCCAGCAGTTCGGGGGGCCGGGCGTTGAGAGAGACCCAGTACTTC. Residues: CASSSGGRALRETQYF. V is TRBV5-4 and J is TRBJ2-5, with a weak D call TRBD2 (7 bases). In germline, CDR1 is SGHNT, CDR2 YYREEE (reference sequence). The ends were cut back, 5 bases at V and 4 bases at J, with 21 bases in the middle. This CDR3 is 16 amino acids long.

This chain connects TRBV6-5 to TRBJ1-1; 8 bases agree with TRBD1. The V gene end was trimmed by 10 bases and the J gene end by 1 base; junction bases not matched to a gene: 11. The CDR3 length is 15 residues. Germline V gene lookup returns CDR1 MNHEY and CDR2 SVGAGI. The CDR3 region is CATKQGGVGNTEAFF. CDR3 nucleotide sequence: TGTGCCACCAAACAGGGGGGCGTGGGGAACACTGAAGCTTTCTTT.

The CDR3: CASRNQGKSTNEKLFF. In DNA form, the CDR3 reads TGTGCCAGCAGGAACCAGGGGAAGTCAACTAATGAAAAACTGTTTTTT. The gene calls are TRBV6-6 and TRBJ1-4, with D possibly TRBD1 on 6 matching bases. With 6 bases removed from V and 0 bases from J, the gap between germline ends came to 14 bases. The CDR3 extends over 16 amino acids. The germline V gene encodes CDR1 MNHNY and CDR2 SVGAGI (reference sequence).

The gene calls are TRBV28 and TRBJ2-1; TRBD2 matches 9 bases. Germline CDR1 and CDR2: MDHEN and SYDVKM. The length of the CDR3 is 16 residues. V was pared by 1 base and J by 5 bases, with 6 bases of the junction left unmatched. CDR3 region: CASSLYGGGVHNEQFF. CDR3 nucleotides: TGTGCCAGCAGTTTATATGGCGGGGGGGTACACAATGAGCAGTTCTTC. Drawing the rest from reference TRBV28 and TRBJ2-1, the complete variable domain is DVKVTQSSRYLVKRTGEKVFLECVQDMDHENMFWYRQDPGLGLRLIYFSYDVKMKEKGDIPEGYSVSREKKERFSLILESASTNQTSMYLCASSLYGGGVHNEQFFGPGTRLTVL.

This sequence joins TRBV25-1 and TRBJ1-4, with a possible D match to TRBD1 (5 bases). CDR1 and CDR2 (germline): MGHDK, SYGVNS. Trimming removed 8 bases from V and 6 bases from J, with 13 bases in between. This CDR3 has 13 amino acids. The CDR3 nucleotides are TGTGCCAGCTCCCTCGGGGGGGATGAAAAACTGTTTTTT. This sequence encodes CASSLGGDEKLFF.

The chain carries TRBV18 and TRBJ2-1; TRBD1 agrees at 9 bases. CDR1 KGHSH and CDR2 LQKENI come from the germline V gene. The CDR3 has 13 residues. The V and J ends lost 5 bases and 6 bases, in that order; junction bases with no gene match: 2. CDR3 sequence reads: CASSGQGLNEQFF. The DNA for the CDR3 is TGTGCCAGCTCAGGACAGGGGCTCAATGAGCAGTTCTTC.

This rearrangement joins TRBV28 to TRBJ2-2, with TRBD1 matching 9 bases. Germline-derived CDR1 and CDR2 are MDHEN and SYDVKM. J lost 6 bases, V lost 5 bases, and 13 bases had no gene match. This CDR3 region has 17 residues. The CDR3 nucleotides read TGTGCCAGCAGTCTAAGGACAGGGGTCTCGTTTTCCGGGGAGCTGTTTTTT. It encodes CASSLRTGVSFSGELFF. Drawing the rest from reference TRBV28 and TRBJ2-2, the complete variable domain is DVKVTQSSRYLVKRTGEKVFLECVQDMDHENMFWYRQDPGLGLRLIYFSYDVKMKEKGDIPEGYSVSREKKERFSLILESASTNQTSMYLCASSLRTGVSFSGELFFGEGSRLTVL.

This chain joins TRBV28 and TRBJ2-7; maybe TRBD2 (5 bases). CDR1 MDHEN and CDR2 SYDVKM come from the germline V gene. This CDR3 comprises 15 residues. The V end lost 5 bases, the J end lost 0 bases, and 14 bases lay between the germline ends. The CDR3 region has the DNA TGTGCCAGCAGTCAACTTCGGACTGTCTCCTACGAGCAGTACTTC. Residues: CASSQLRTVSYEQYF.

The chain links TRBV29-1 to TRBJ1-2; TRBD1 agrees at 10 bases. The CDR3 runs 17 residues. In germline, CDR1 is SQVTM, CDR2 ANQGSEA. Trimming cost V 5 bases and J 0 bases; bases outside gene matches: 12. DNA for the CDR3: TGCAGCGTTAGTCCCCCGGGACAGGGGATCTCTAACTATGGCTACACCTTC. Its protein product is CSVSPPGQGISNYGYTF.

This chain joins TRBV7-2 and TRBJ2-7; no definite D call. The V end was cut by 5 bases, the J end by 2 bases, with 10 bases between. CDR1 is SGHTA and CDR2 is FQGNSA in the germline V gene. The CDR3 has 13 amino acids. The CDR3 DNA follows: TGTGCCAGCAGCCCTCCTGGGCCCTACGAGCAGTACTTC. Its translation: CASSPPGPYEQYF. The full variable domain, completed using reference TRBV7-2 and TRBJ2-7, is GAGVSQSPSNKVTEKGKDVELRCDPISGHTALYWYRQSLGQGLEFLIYFQGNSAPDKSGLPSDRFSAERTGGSVSTLTIQRTQQEDSAVYLCASSPPGPYEQYFGPGTRLTVT.